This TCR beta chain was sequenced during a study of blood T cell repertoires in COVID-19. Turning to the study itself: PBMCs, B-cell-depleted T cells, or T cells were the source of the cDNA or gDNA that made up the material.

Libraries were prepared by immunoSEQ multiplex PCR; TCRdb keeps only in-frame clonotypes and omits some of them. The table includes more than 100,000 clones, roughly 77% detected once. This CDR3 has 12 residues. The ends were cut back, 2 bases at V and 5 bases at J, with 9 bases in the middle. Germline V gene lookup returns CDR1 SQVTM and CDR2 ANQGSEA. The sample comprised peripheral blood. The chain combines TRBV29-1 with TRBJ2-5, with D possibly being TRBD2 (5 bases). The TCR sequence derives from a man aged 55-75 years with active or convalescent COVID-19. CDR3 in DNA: TGCAGCGTTGAAAGCGGCGCGGAGACCCAGTACTTC. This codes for CSVESGAETQYF.